This TCR beta chain was obtained from a study of blood T cell repertoires in COVID-19. Some clones are missing from TCRdb's copy, which holds only in-frame ones; the method was immunoSEQ multiplex PCR. The sample includes hundreds of thousands of clones, roughly 82% of them seen just once. CDR1 is WNHNN, CDR2 SYGVQD, per germline (reference sequence). V dropped 6 bases and J dropped 7 bases, with 13 bases sitting between them. The length of the CDR3 is 13 residues. Donors of Cohort 3 who recovered were those that had two negative PCRs, clearance, or symptom resolution. The receptor comes from a woman aged 45-65 years who had recovered from COVID-19. The chain carries TRBV10-1 and TRBJ2-1; D not certain. The sequencing input was PBMCs or T cells enriched from blood (not recorded which). DNA for the CDR3: TGCGCCAGCAGGAAGCTGCGTGCGAATGAGCAGTTCTTC. The encoded protein is CASRKLRANEQFF.